The T cell receptor beta chain under discussion was sequenced for a study of T cells in localized non-small cell lung cancer. Regarding the study as a whole: Adjacent lung was found to contain a median approximately 60 of the top 100 tumor clones. Heterogeneity stays possible, as sequencing covered only one tumor region. Uninvolved neighboring lung showed the greatest T cell clonality, exceeding tumor.

Clones were sequenced by immunoSEQ multiplex PCR, and TCRdb holds only the in-frame ones, with some missing. The sample carries around 55,000 clones, 70% to 90% recorded once. Turning to this clone: The antigen is undetermined. Relative to the germline gene, one junction end is altered; a read error may explain this.

CDR3 length: 14 amino acids. The germline V gene encodes CDR1 SNHLY and CDR2 FYNNEI. This TCR came from a female donor with stage II lung adenocarcinoma. This chain uses TRBV2 with TRBJ1-6, with D possibly being TRBD1 (6 bases). The material sequenced was PBMCs, taken before any cancer treatment. CDR3 amino acids: CASNSGVVDSSLHF. CDR3 coding DNA: TGTGCCAGCAATTCAGGGGTTGTGGATTCATCCCTCCACTTT.